One and the same sample provided the 21 T cell receptor beta chains below, sequenced in a study of blood T cell repertoires in COVID-19. Libraries were prepared by immunoSEQ multiplex PCR; TCRdb keeps only in-frame clonotypes and omits some of them. The table has fewer than 150,000 clones, around four fifths seen once. The source material was peripheral blood. The receptors were sampled from a man aged 60-69 years who had recovered from COVID-19.

V and J are TRBV7-2 and TRBJ2-5; maybe TRBD1 (5 bases). Germline CDR1 and CDR2: SGHTA and FQGNSA. This CDR3 contains 14 residues. The V end lost 1 base, the J end lost 5 bases, and 11 bases lay between the germline ends. The CDR3 region is CASSLEAGMETQYF. The CDR3 DNA follows: TGTGCCAGCAGCTTAGAGGCAGGGATGGAGACCCAGTACTTC.

V gene TRBV6-2 or TRBV6-3 combines with J gene TRBJ2-7; 8 nucleotides match TRBD2. This CDR3 contains 15 residues. Germline lookup yields CDR1 MNHEY and CDR2 SVGEGT. The junction had 14 bases not matched to a gene; V was cut back by 5 bases and J by 8 bases. The chain's CDR3 is CASSGLADAYEKQYF. CDR3 bases: TGTGCCAGCAGTGGACTAGCCGATGCTTACGAGAAGCAGTACTTC.

The genes are TRBV3-1 (or the pseudogene TRBV3-2) and TRBJ2-4; 7 bases align to TRBD2. The CDR3 has 16 amino acids. J was trimmed by 7 bases and V by 4 bases; bases with no gene match: 13. From germline, CDR1 is LGHDT and CDR2 YNNKEL (reference sequence). CDR3: CASSLGGTTRSNIQYF. The CDR3 DNA follows: TGTGCCAGCAGCCTGGGGGGGACTACACGGAGTAACATTCAGTACTTC.

V usage is TRBV4-3 and J usage is TRBJ2-4; TRBD2 is a possible D gene (5 bases). The CDR3 runs 16 residues. V gave up 0 bases and J gave up 5 bases, with 14 bases separating them. The germline CDR1 and CDR2 sequences are LGHNA and YSLEER. CDR3 sequence (DNA): TGCGCCAGCAGCCAAGATAGTACGGGGAGCCAAAACATTCAGTACTTC. The encoded protein is CASSQDSTGSQNIQYF.

The rearrangement links TRBV19 to TRBJ2-6; D is uncertain. CDR1 and CDR2 from the germline V gene are LNHDA and SQIVND (reference sequence). Trimming left V 4 bases short and J 0 bases short, with 7 bases between. The CDR3 is made up of 15 amino acids. The CDR3: CASSTGSSGANVLTF. The CDR3 bases are TGTGCCAGTAGTACCGGTAGCTCTGGGGCCAACGTCCTGACTTTC. The entire variable domain, with the rest obtained from reference TRBV19 and TRBJ2-6, is as follows: DGGITQSPKYLFRKEGQNVTLSCEQNLNHDAMYWYRQDPGQGLRLIYYSQIVNDFQKGDIAEGYSVSREKKESFPLTVTSAQKNPTAFYLCASSTGSSGANVLTFGAGSRLTVL.

The V and J genes are TRBV7-2 and TRBJ2-5; perhaps TRBD2 as D (6 bases). The CDR3 is 15 residues long. With 5 bases removed from V and 0 bases from J, the gap between germline ends came to 13 bases. Germline assignment: CDR1 SGHTA and CDR2 FQGNSA. Here the CDR3 reads CASSRGEPYQETQYF. CDR3 in DNA: TGTGCCAGCAGCCGCGGGGAACCATACCAAGAGACCCAGTACTTC.

V and J are TRBV7-9 and TRBJ2-7; D uncertain. This CDR3 contains 14 residues. Germline CDR1 reads SEHNR; CDR2 reads FQNEAQ (reference sequence). The V end was cut by 4 bases, the J end by 0 bases, with 10 bases between. In DNA, the CDR3 is TGTGCCAGCAGCTCCCGTCTTAACTCCTACGAGCAGTACTTC. Its translation: CASSSRLNSYEQYF.

The chain employs TRBV6-2 or TRBV6-3 and TRBJ2-7, with 10 bases fitting TRBD1. Germline loops: CDR1 MNHEY, CDR2 SVGEGT. The trim removed 3 bases at V and 0 bases at J, leaving 2 bases unmatched. The CDR3 totals 15 residues. CDR3 sequence reads: CASSYGQGVSYEQYF. In nucleotides, the CDR3 is TGTGCCAGCAGTTATGGACAGGGGGTCTCCTACGAGCAGTACTTC.

This clone has only a few counts. This sequence joins TRBV9 and TRBJ1-1, with TRBD1 matching 10 bases. The J segment lost 5 bases and the V segment lost 1 base, leaving 2 bases of the junction unmatched. Germline CDR1 reads SGDLS; CDR2 reads YYNGEE. The CDR3 has 14 amino acids. Here the CDR3 reads CASSVLDRGTEAFF. CDR3 bases: TGTGCCAGCAGCGTACTGGACAGGGGGACTGAAGCTTTCTTT.

The genes are TRBV6-5 and TRBJ1-3; 7 bases match TRBD1. Germline CDR1 and CDR2: MNHEY and SVGAGI. The V and J ends lost 3 bases and 0 bases, in that order; junction bases with no gene match: 5. The CDR3 contains 16 residues. Written as DNA, the CDR3 is TGTGCCAGCAGTTATCACCGGGACAGCTCTGGAAACACCATATATTTT. It translates to CASSYHRDSSGNTIYF.

The CDR3 sequence is CASSRGGNQPQHF. CDR3 nucleotide sequence: TGTGCCAGCAGCCGCGGGGGGAACCAGCCCCAGCATTTT. The chain couples TRBV4-2 to TRBJ1-5, with D possibly matching TRBD1 (5 bases). The CDR3 is 13 amino acids. Germline CDR1 reads LGHNA; CDR2 reads YNFKEQ. The ends were cut back, 4 bases at V and 7 bases at J, with 11 bases in the middle.

The rearrangement links TRBV5-5 to TRBJ2-1; the match to TRBD2 covers 9 bases. Trimming removed 2 bases from V and 2 bases from J; junction bases left unmatched: 2. The CDR3 consists of 15 residues. The germline V gene encodes CDR1 SGHKS and CDR2 YYEKEE (reference sequence). CDR3 DNA sequence: TGTGCCAGCAGCTTCTTAGCGGGAGCCTACAATGAGCAGTTCTTC. Encoded protein: CASSFLAGAYNEQFF.

This sequence joins TRBV6-5 and TRBJ2-3, with D perhaps matching TRBD2 (6 bases). This CDR3 region has 13 residues. Germline lookup yields CDR1 MNHEY and CDR2 SVGAGI. The ends were cut back, 8 bases at V and 1 base at J, with 10 bases in the middle. In DNA, the CDR3 is TGTGCCAGCGGAGGGGTGCGCACAGATACGCAGTATTTT. This sequence encodes CASGGVRTDTQYF.

This clone was seen only a few times. The chain carries TRBV7-3 and TRBJ2-3; D is unclear. Germline CDR1 and CDR2: SGHTA and FQGTGA. This CDR3 region has 13 residues. Trimming cost V 2 bases and J 0 bases, with 3 bases left between them. The CDR3 coding sequence is TGTGCCAGCAGCTTATATAGCACAGATACGCAGTATTTT. This codes for CASSLYSTDTQYF.

V usage is TRBV18 and J usage is TRBJ1-4, with 10 nucleotides matching TRBD1. Germline V gene lookup returns CDR1 KGHSH and CDR2 LQKENI. With 2 bases clipped from V and 8 bases from J, the junction kept 5 bases outside the gene matches. The CDR3 runs 15 residues. The chain's CDR3 is CASSPVGTGAEKLFF. In nucleotides, the CDR3 is TGTGCCAGCTCACCAGTCGGGACAGGGGCGGAAAAACTGTTTTTT.

This sequence joins TRBV6-6 and TRBJ1-5; tentatively, D is TRBD1 (5 bases). V dropped 5 bases and J dropped 11 bases, with 22 bases sitting between them. Looked up from germline, CDR1 is MNHNY and CDR2 is SVGAGI (reference sequence). The CDR3 has 15 amino acids. This chain's CDR3 is CASSLAGQGSVAQHF. CDR3 DNA: TGTGCCAGCAGTCTTGCGGGGCAGGGTTCCGTGGCCCAGCATTTT.

This rearrangement joins TRBV4-2 to TRBJ2-7; D is possibly TRBD1 (5 bases). Germline V gene lookup returns CDR1 LGHNA and CDR2 YNFKEQ. The CDR3 has 16 amino acids. V dropped 0 bases and J dropped 5 bases, with 17 bases sitting between them. The CDR3 is CASSQEPQGIGDEQYF. The CDR3 DNA is TGTGCCAGCAGCCAAGAACCTCAGGGAATTGGCGACGAGCAGTACTTC.

V is TRBV7-8 and J is TRBJ2-7; D ambiguous. Germline loops: CDR1 SGHVS, CDR2 FQNEAQ. V was trimmed by 1 base and J by 5 bases, leaving 6 bases between them. CDR3 size: 12 residues. The CDR3 DNA follows: TGTGCCAGCAGCTTAGTGAGCAACGAGCAGTACTTC. This gives the protein CASSLVSNEQYF.

This chain uses TRBV19 with TRBJ1-2; D unclear. Trimming removed 11 bases from V and 14 bases from J, with 18 bases in between. The CDR3 runs to 10 residues. The germline gives CDR1 LNHDA, CDR2 SQIVND (reference sequence). In DNA, the CDR3 is TGTGCCGGCGGGTTACCTGCCTGGACCTTC. This gives the protein CAGGLPAWTF.

The genes are TRBV3-1 (or the pseudogene TRBV3-2) and TRBJ2-2; D gene uncertain. CDR3 size: 14 residues. Germline values: CDR1 LGHDT, CDR2 YNNKEL (reference sequence). V lost 0 bases and J 1 base, leaving 3 bases between the germline ends. The CDR3 region has the DNA TGTGCCAGCAGCCAAGACCGGAACACCGGGGAGCTGTTTTTT. Its translation is CASSQDRNTGELFF.

This chain joins TRBV6-5 and TRBJ1-1, with D perhaps TRBD1 (6 bases). This CDR3 spans 14 amino acids. Germline CDR1 reads MNHEY; CDR2 reads SVGAGI. Trimming removed 6 bases at V and 4 bases at J, with 15 bases between. CDR3 in amino acids: CASRLGGRGTEAFF. For the CDR3, the DNA is TGTGCCAGCAGGCTCGGGGGGCGCGGCACTGAAGCTTTCTTT.